This TCR beta chain derives from a study of blood T cell repertoires in COVID-19. The table came from immunoSEQ multiplex PCR; TCRdb's copy has only in-frame clones and leaves some out. The sample carries 100,000 to 150,000 clones, roughly 74% recorded once. Sequencing was done on a sample of peripheral blood. The TCR was taken from a man older than 75 with COVID-19, enrolled during active disease.

The CDR3 is CASTQGGGEKLFF. Written as DNA, the CDR3 is TGTGCCAGCACACAAGGGGGGGGCGAAAAACTGTTTTTT. The rearrangement joins TRBV28 to TRBJ1-4; tentatively, D is TRBD1 (6 bases). The ends were cut back, 7 bases at V and 8 bases at J, with 14 bases in the middle. Per the germline V gene, CDR1 is MDHEN and CDR2 is SYDVKM. This CDR3 contains 13 residues.